This TCR beta chain was obtained from a study of shared clonotypes between healthy human individuals. The authors split each subset's genomic DNA evenly across several immunoSEQ plates. Profiled with immunoSEQ multiplex PCR; TCRdb holds only in-frame clones, not every one. In the table there are about a million clones, 60% to 80% of which are singletons. The CDR3 has 13 residues. CDR1 LNHDA and CDR2 SQIVND come from the germline V gene (reference sequence). Trimming cost V 8 bases and J 1 base, with 12 bases left between them. This sequence was found in a man aged 18 to 35 in good health. The chain has TRBV19 and TRBJ2-7; D unresolved. Source material: memory CD4+ T cells sorted from blood. Subset of the sample: CD45RA-negative fraction. CDR3 amino acids: CASSGGWSYEQYF. CDR3 DNA sequence: TGTGCCAGTTCCGGTGGCTGGTCCTACGAGCAGTACTTC.